This is a list of T cell receptor beta chains from one sample in a study of radiation and T cells in renal cell carcinoma. Assay: immunoSEQ multiplex PCR; the TCRdb copy retains only in-frame clones and omits some. The repertoire holds some 130,000 clones, with approximately 80% as singletons. This specimen was blood, taken from a patient whose treatment included radiotherapy and nephrectomy. These receptors all come from an older woman with renal cell carcinoma. CDR3s include the opening cysteine and the closing phenylalanine or tryptophan. D genes are given only for firm matches. Not all rows give a size; the values are once, few, many and, for expanded clones, a class.

CASSGTSAYEQYF | TGTGCCAGCAGTGGGACTAGCGCCTACGAGCAGTACTTC | NA | TRBJ2-7 | TRBV27 | TRBD2
CASSLFGGQETQYF | TGTGCCAGCAGCTTATTTGGGGGCCAAGAGACCCAGTACTTC | NA | TRBJ2-5 | TRBV11-2 | NA
CASSFRQVNEQFF | TGTGCCAGCAGCTTTAGACAGGTCAATGAGCAGTTCTTC | few | TRBJ2-1 | TRBV7-9 | NA
CASSEAAGGLPSGNTIYF | TGTGCCAGCAGTGAAGCGGCAGGGGGCCTCCCCTCTGGAAACACCATATATTTT | NA | TRBJ1-3 | TRBV6-1 | TRBD1
CASTNGRRGYTF | TGTGCCAGCACTAACGGTCGACGAGGCTACACCTTC | NA | TRBJ1-2 | TRBV28 | NA
CASSFGTGLTDTQYF | TGTGCCAGCAGCTTCGGGACAGGCCTCACAGATACGCAGTATTTT | NA | TRBJ2-3 | TRBV11-3 | TRBD1
CASSPPGQGANEQFF | TGTGCCAGCAGCCCCCCGGGACAGGGGGCAAATGAGCAGTTCTTC | NA | TRBJ2-1 | TRBV7-9 | TRBD1
CASSRQGASEQYF | TGTGCCAGTAGTCGACAGGGGGCGAGTGAGCAGTACTTC | NA | TRBJ2-7 | TRBV19 | TRBD1
CASSTTGGRTSDTQYF | TGTGCCAGCAGCACCACAGGGGGCAGAACTAGTGATACGCAGTATTTT | many | TRBJ2-3 | TRBV13 | TRBD1
CASSYRTSSSYEQYF | TGCGCCAGCAGCTATCGGACATCGAGCTCCTACGAGCAGTACTTC | NA | TRBJ2-7 | TRBV4-1 | NA
CASSQVSDNEQFF | TGCGCCAGCAGCCAAGTCTCGGACAATGAGCAGTTCTTC | NA | TRBJ2-1 | TRBV4-1 | NA
CASSKRGQGNHEQYF | TGTGCCAGCAGCAAGAGGGGACAGGGAAACCACGAGCAGTACTTC | NA | TRBJ2-7 | TRBV9 | TRBD1
CASSQDLLPEQFF | TGCGCCAGCAGCCAAGATCTGCTGCCCGAGCAGTTCTTC | NA | TRBJ2-1 | TRBV4-1 | NA
CASINQGTAGYGYTF | TGTGCCAGCATTAACCAGGGGACCGCCGGCTATGGCTACACCTTC | once | TRBJ1-2 | TRBV6-5 | NA
CASSVEGGAGGPNNEQFF | TGTGCCAGCAGCGTAGAGGGGGGAGCGGGAGGGCCAAACAATGAGCAGTTCTTC | NA | TRBJ2-1 | TRBV9 | TRBD2
CASSFTGAATQYF | TGTGCCAGCAGTTTCACAGGGGCAGCGACCCAGTACTTC | NA | TRBJ2-5 | TRBV6-5 | TRBD1
CASSPGAASYEQYF | TGTGCCAGCTCACCCGGGGCGGCTTCCTACGAGCAGTACTTC | NA | TRBJ2-7 | TRBV18 | NA
CASSPALNPFEQYF | TGTGCCAGCAGTCCCGCATTAAACCCCTTCGAGCAGTACTTC | NA | TRBJ2-7 | TRBV6-5 | NA
CASSYSDKGRVGYTF | TGTGCCAGCAGTTACTCCGATAAGGGGAGGGTTGGCTACACCTTC | NA | TRBJ1-2 | TRBV6-6 | NA
CASLSEVYSNQPQHF | TGTGCCAGCCTCTCGGAAGTTTATAGCAATCAGCCCCAGCATTTT | few | TRBJ1-5 | TRBV11-3 | NA
CASSFSRGSGNTIYF | TGTGCCAGCAGCTTTTCCCGGGGATCTGGAAACACCATATATTTT | NA | TRBJ1-3 | TRBV5-8 | NA
CASRRIDGTDTQYF | TGCGCCAGTAGACGGATAGATGGCACAGATACGCAGTATTTT | NA | TRBJ2-3 | TRBV5-1 | NA
CASSFNGASEQYF | TGTGCCAGCAGCTTTAACGGGGCTAGCGAGCAGTACTTC | NA | TRBJ2-7 | TRBV7-2 | NA
CASSIVPGGTNQPQHF | TGTGCCAGTAGTATAGTTCCCGGGGGGACCAATCAGCCCCAGCATTTT | NA | TRBJ1-5 | TRBV19 | NA
CASSLERGYGYTF | TGTGCCAGCAGCTTAGAACGGGGATATGGCTACACCTTC | NA | TRBJ1-2 | TRBV11-2 | NA
CASSDPRDSGNTIYF | TGTGCCAGCAGTGACCCCCGGGACTCTGGAAACACCATATATTTT | NA | TRBJ1-3 | TRBV25-1 | NA
CAWSVSDPREKLFF | TGTGCCTGGAGTGTTTCCGATCCTAGAGAAAAACTGTTTTTT | few | TRBJ1-4 | TRBV30 | NA
CASSENRVETQYF | TGTGCCAGCAGCGAGAACAGGGTTGAGACCCAGTACTTC | once | TRBJ2-5 | TRBV11-2 | NA
CASSLRHRLTDTQYF | TGCGCCAGCAGCTTAAGACACCGGCTCACAGATACGCAGTATTTT | NA | TRBJ2-3 | TRBV5-1 | NA
CASSRELSGAYEQYF | TGTGCCAGCAGTAGAGAGTTGAGCGGCGCCTACGAGCAGTACTTC | NA | TRBJ2-7 | TRBV6-5 | NA
CASSSPGGFNYGYTF | TGTGCCAGCAGCTCCCCCGGGGGATTTAACTATGGCTACACCTTC | NA | TRBJ1-2 | TRBV5-4 | NA
CATGTTNTGELFF | TGTGCCACCGGGACTACGAACACCGGGGAGCTGTTTTTT | NA | TRBJ2-2 | TRBV28 | TRBD2
CASSGGHLMTDTQYF | TGTGCCAGCAGTGGGGGACACCTCATGACAGATACGCAGTATTTT | NA | TRBJ2-3 | TRBV6-1 | NA